The 21 T cell receptor beta chains below all came from one sample that was sequenced in a study of cytomegalovirus exposure and HLA in healthy donors. The study ran its PCR with 60 Vbeta and 13 Jbeta primers. Using immunoSEQ multiplex PCR, the repertoire was profiled, and TCRdb retains in-frame clones only, with some absent. The sample includes about 180,000 clones, over 75% of them seen just once. The material sequenced was PBMCs. Every receptor here comes from a woman aged 45 to 65 in good health and CMV-seronegative.

V and J are TRBV5-1 and TRBJ2-5, with D hard to call. This CDR3 is 14 amino acids long. Trimming shortened V by 1 base and J by 0 bases, and 7 bases separated the two germline ends. Germline values: CDR1 SGHRS, CDR2 YFSETQ. CDR3 sequence: CASSLISDQETQYF. The CDR3, as DNA: TGCGCCAGCAGCTTGATTTCGGACCAAGAGACCCAGTACTTC.

CDR3 amino acids: CASSLRGTVGETQYF. The DNA of the CDR3 is TGTGCCAGCAGCTTAAGGGGGACCGTCGGAGAGACCCAGTACTTC. The V and J genes are TRBV11-2 and TRBJ2-5; TRBD1 might be the D (6 bases). The CDR3 spans 15 residues. The V and J ends lost 2 bases and 4 bases respectively, with 14 bases between them. The germline V gene has CDR1 SGHAT and CDR2 FQNNGV.

The rearrangement joins TRBV5-4 to TRBJ2-1; D might be TRBD2 (6 bases). Germline V CDR1 and CDR2: SGHNT, YYREEE (reference sequence). There are 13 residues in the CDR3. V gave up 4 bases and J gave up 7 bases, with 12 bases separating them. The CDR3 nucleotides read TGTGCCAGCAGCCCGACTAGTTTGAATGAGCAGTTCTTC. Its translation: CASSPTSLNEQFF.

The chain joins TRBV6-4 to TRBJ2-7; no firm D call. Germline lookup yields CDR1 MRHNA and CDR2 SNTAGT. This CDR3 has 18 amino acids. Trimming took 2 bases from V and 8 from J, leaving 28 bases between them. The DNA of the CDR3 is TGTGCCAGCAGTGACCTACCCCACCCCGCGGCCATTATATGGCAGCAGTACTTC. Translated: CASSDLPHPAAIIWQQYF.

The V gene is TRBV6-1, the J gene TRBJ1-1, with 8 bases aligning to TRBD1. After removal of 7 bases from V and 13 bases from J, the junction contained 11 bases not matched to a gene. This CDR3 comprises 12 residues. Germline CDR1 reads MNHNS; CDR2 reads SASEGT. CDR3 coding DNA: TGTGCCAGCACCCTATGGGGACAGGTTGGTTTCTTT. Translation gives CASTLWGQVGFF.

This clone was recorded only once. The V and J genes are TRBV7-8 and TRBJ2-4, with 7 bases fitting TRBD1. Per the germline V gene, CDR1 is SGHVS and CDR2 is FQNEAQ. V lost 5 bases, J lost 3 bases, and 4 bases stayed unmatched. CDR3 size: 14 residues. CDR3 nucleotide sequence: TGTGCCAGCAGCAAAGGGACAGTCAAAAACATTCAGTACTTC. It specifies CASSKGTVKNIQYF.

The table lists this clone with a few counts. This chain connects TRBV28 to TRBJ1-4; TRBD1 is a possible D gene (6 bases). This CDR3 is 15 amino acids long. Deletions cut 7 bases from V and 4 bases from J, with 16 bases between. Germline CDR1 is MDHEN and CDR2 is SYDVKM. In DNA form, the CDR3 reads TGTGCCAGCACCAACGACAGGTTTCTTAATGAAAAACTGTTTTTT. This sequence encodes CASTNDRFLNEKLFF. The variable domain in full, completed from reference TRBV28 and TRBJ1-4, reads DVKVTQSSRYLVKRTGEKVFLECVQDMDHENMFWYRQDPGLGLRLIYFSYDVKMKEKGDIPEGYSVSREKKERFSLILESASTNQTSMYLCASTNDRFLNEKLFFGSGTQLSVL.

This clone was counted a single time. The chain employs TRBV28 and TRBJ1-2; 9 bases are shared with TRBD1. The CDR3 covers 14 residues. Germline trimming cut 5 bases from V and 7 bases from J; bases unmatched to any gene: 8. Germline loops: CDR1 MDHEN, CDR2 SYDVKM. Here the CDR3 reads CASSPTGGFFGYTF. CDR3 nucleotide sequence: TGTGCCAGCAGTCCCACAGGGGGCTTCTTTGGCTACACCTTC.

V usage is TRBV9 and J usage is TRBJ2-7, with D perhaps matching TRBD2 (5 bases). The V gene lost 3 bases and the J gene lost 3 bases, with 13 bases spanning the gap. The CDR3 runs 14 residues. CDR1 SGDLS and CDR2 YYNGEE come from the germline V gene. The CDR3 bases are TGTGCCAGCAGCGCCCGGGAAGGGATCTACGAGCAGTACTTC. It specifies CASSAREGIYEQYF. The full variable domain, its missing parts supplied by reference TRBV9 and TRBJ2-7, is DSGVTQTPKHLITATGQRVTLRCSPRSGDLSVYWYQQSLDQGLQFLIQYYNGEERAKGNILERFSAQQFPDLHSELNLSSLELGDSALYFCASSAREGIYEQYFGPGTRLTVT.

The chain employs TRBV7-9 and TRBJ1-1, with D possibly TRBD1 on 5 matching bases. The CDR3 totals 12 residues. Germline V gives CDR1 SEHNR, CDR2 FQNEAQ (reference sequence). Trimming took 8 bases from V and 4 from J, leaving 11 bases between them. For the CDR3, the DNA is TGTGCCAGCGGAACGGGGGGCACTGAAGCTTTCTTT. Its translation: CASGTGGTEAFF.

The CDR3 DNA is TGTGCCAGCAGTTTTTATCCCAGGACAGGGGGGGATGGCTACACCTTC. This gives the protein CASSFYPRTGGDGYTF. The chain uses TRBV28 and TRBJ1-2; 10 bases match TRBD1. CDR1 is MDHEN and CDR2 is SYDVKM in the germline V gene. The trim removed 3 bases at V and 6 bases at J, leaving 10 bases unmatched. This CDR3 has 16 residues.

The chain couples TRBV18 to TRBJ2-7, with 8 bases lining up with TRBD1. Germline CDR1 and CDR2: KGHSH and LQKENI. Trimming removed 3 bases from V and 5 bases from J; junction bases left unmatched: 9. The CDR3 loop spans 15 amino acids. The CDR3 is CASSPGTGRWDEQYF. The CDR3 DNA follows: TGTGCCAGCTCACCCGGGACAGGCCGGTGGGACGAGCAGTACTTC.

The chain couples TRBV18 to TRBJ2-7; a weak D match, TRBD2 (5 bases). CDR3 length equals 15 residues. V gave up 2 bases and J gave up 0 bases, with 11 bases separating them. CDR1 and CDR2 from the germline V gene are KGHSH and LQKENI. The CDR3 reads CASSPGSANSYEQYF. The CDR3 region has the DNA TGTGCCAGCTCACCAGGTAGCGCAAACTCCTACGAGCAGTACTTC.

The chain combines TRBV10-2 with TRBJ2-7, with D possibly being TRBD2 (6 bases). V gave up 8 bases and J gave up 7 bases, with 21 bases separating them. This CDR3 region has 14 residues. Germline assignment: CDR1 WSHSY and CDR2 SAAADI. This chain's CDR3 is CASGWRDSVWEQYF. CDR3 DNA sequence: TGCGCCAGCGGGTGGAGGGACTCAGTCTGGGAGCAGTACTTC.

This chain joins TRBV27 and TRBJ1-2; TRBD1 matches at 7 bases. This CDR3 spans 15 amino acids. Germline CDR1 reads MNHEY; CDR2 reads SMNVEV (reference sequence). V trimming: 9 bases; J trimming: 5 bases; junction bases outside the gene matches: 15. The chain's CDR3 is CASSTHRQGAYGYTF. The DNA of the CDR3 is TGTGCCAGTTCCACCCATCGACAGGGAGCATATGGCTACACCTTC.

V and J are TRBV19 and TRBJ2-7; no clear D. The CDR3 totals 14 residues. Germline values: CDR1 LNHDA, CDR2 SQIVND (reference sequence). Trimming shortened V by 6 bases and J by 0 bases, and 12 bases separated the two germline ends. CDR3 in DNA: TGTGCCAGTAGCCCTACGGTGAGCTCCTACGAGCAGTACTTC. The encoded protein is CASSPTVSSYEQYF. Full variable domain (rest looked up from reference TRBV19 and TRBJ2-7): DGGITQSPKYLFRKEGQNVTLSCEQNLNHDAMYWYRQDPGQGLRLIYYSQIVNDFQKGDIAEGYSVSREKKESFPLTVTSAQKNPTAFYLCASSPTVSSYEQYFGPGTRLTVT.

This sequence joins TRBV27 and TRBJ2-5, with D tentatively TRBD2 (6 bases). The V gene's germline CDR1 is MNHEY and CDR2 SMNVEV (reference sequence). Trimming stripped 6 bases from V and 4 bases from J, with 15 bases between. The CDR3 length is 14 residues. This CDR3 reads CASSPIPGGETQYF. CDR3 nucleotides: TGTGCCAGCAGCCCTATCCCCGGGGGAGAGACCCAGTACTTC.

The chain combines TRBV5-1 with TRBJ2-6; 7 bases line up with TRBD1. The V segment lost 4 bases and the J segment 2 bases; nucleotides outside the gene matches: 3. This CDR3 contains 15 residues. CDR1 and CDR2 from the germline V gene are SGHRS and YFSETQ. DNA of the CDR3: TGCGCCAGCAGCCCAGGGACAGCTGGGGCCAACGTCCTGACTTTC. Its translation: CASSPGTAGANVLTF.

This chain connects TRBV7-2 to TRBJ2-7; TRBD1 aligns across 8 bases. Losses at the gene ends were 6 bases for V and 6 bases for J; bases not matched to a gene: 7. Germline assignment: CDR1 SGHTA and CDR2 FQGNSA. The CDR3 is 13 residues long. CDR3 residues: CASSMMDRAEQYF. CDR3 coding DNA: TGTGCCAGCAGTATGATGGACAGGGCCGAGCAGTACTTC.

The chain joins TRBV28 to TRBJ2-6; 8 positions match TRBD1. Losses at the gene ends were 6 bases for V and 0 bases for J; bases not matched to a gene: 4. Germline CDR1 is MDHEN and CDR2 is SYDVKM. This CDR3 region has 16 residues. The CDR3 coding sequence is TGTGCCAGCAGCCCAGGGACAGGCTCTGGGGCCAACGTCCTGACTTTC. This translates into CASSPGTGSGANVLTF.

This chain uses TRBV10-2 with TRBJ2-2; D is undetermined. Trimming removed 6 bases from V and 3 bases from J, with 8 bases in between. Germline values: CDR1 WSHSY, CDR2 SAAADI. This CDR3 has 13 amino acids. The CDR3: CASRAGDTGELFF. DNA for the CDR3: TGCGCCAGCAGGGCAGGCGACACCGGGGAGCTGTTTTTT.